Listed here are 10 T cell receptor beta chains from one sample, sequenced in a study of T cell clonality in common variable immunodeficiency. The study's findings and limits: In common variable immunodeficiency, TCR beta chains reportedly carried fewer deletions and N-nucleotide insertions.

The data were produced by immunoSEQ multiplex PCR, yet TCRdb's version contains in-frame clones alone and is incomplete. The data show about 25,000 clones, with none appearing a single time. No antigen is known for these receptors. Sequencing was performed on peripheral blood mononuclear cells. All receptors come from a human donor with common variable immunodeficiency.

This clone came up a few times. The CDR3 end lies 3 residues beyond the end of the read and is filled in from the germline J gene. The gene calls are TRBV19 and TRBJ1-5, with 9 bases that match TRBD1. This CDR3 region has 14 residues. In germline, CDR1 is LNHDA, CDR2 SQIVND (reference sequence). The trim removed 10 bases at V and 3 bases at J, leaving 7 bases unmatched. The CDR3 sequence is CAIGTGLVNQPQHF. CDR3 DNA, as far as it was read: TGTGCCATCGGGACAGGGTTGGTCAATCAGCCC.

With respect to this clone: Read sequence stops 3 residues before the CDR3 end, and the germline J gene provides the missing end. The rearrangement links TRBV11-2 to TRBJ1-1; D might be TRBD1 (6 bases). Germline CDR1 SGHAT, CDR2 FQNNGV. This CDR3 contains 14 residues. V lost 5 bases and J 1 base, leaving 11 bases between the germline ends. The sequenced CDR3 bases are TGTGCCAGCAGCCACAGGGTAAGGAACACTGAA. Its translation is CASSHRVRNTE. In full, the CDR3 is CASSHRVRNTEAFF.

This clone was detected only a few times. The read terminates 3 residues before the CDR3 end, so the remaining end is supplied by the germline J gene. The gene calls are TRBV19 and TRBJ1-1; the D gene is possibly TRBD1 (5 bases). The CDR3 sequence is 14 residues long. From germline, CDR1 is LNHDA and CDR2 SQIVND (reference sequence). Trimming pared 3 bases from V and 2 bases from J, leaving 10 bases between. Incomplete CDR3 DNA: TGTGCCAGTAGTATCCGAAGGGGAAACACTGAA. It specifies CASSIRRGNTE. The complete CDR3 reads CASSIRRGNTEAFF.

Ten or more counts support this clone. Read data end 3 residues before the CDR3 end; the end is taken from the germline J gene. The chain has TRBV19 and TRBJ2-1; no definite D call. The CDR3 runs to 13 residues. Trimming removed 3 bases from V and 2 bases from J, with 5 bases in between. The germline V gene encodes CDR1 LNHDA and CDR2 SQIVND (reference sequence). This CDR3 reads CASSIDTYNEQFF. CDR3 DNA (partial): TGTGCCAGTAGTATCGACACCTACAATGAG.

This clone showed up many times. The read halts 3 residues ahead of the CDR3 end, with the missing end drawn from the germline J gene. The gene calls are TRBV20-1 and TRBJ2-6; D is uncertain. Germline CDR1 and CDR2: DFQATT and SNEGSKA (reference sequence). The CDR3 spans 14 residues. Trimming removed 1 base from V and 0 bases from J, with 4 bases in between. CDR3 residues: CSARVVSGANVLTF. CDR3 DNA, as far as it was read: TGCAGTGCTAGAGTCGTCTCTGGGGCCAACGTC.

On this clone itself: Read data end 3 residues before the CDR3 end; the end is taken from the germline J gene. Other nucleotide sequences in the sample specify the same CDR3. The chain recombines TRBV2 with TRBJ2-7; TRBD1 agrees at 8 bases. V shed 6 bases, J shed 3 bases, and the junction held 1 base outside the gene matches. This CDR3 has 12 amino acids. The germline V gene has CDR1 SNHLY and CDR2 FYNNEI. CDR3 sequence reads: CASSGQGYEQYF. CDR3 DNA, as far as it was read: TGTGCCAGCAGCGGACAGGGCTACGAG.

This clone was seen ten or more times. The CDR3 here is CASSRKRERPNNEQFF. Partial CDR3 DNA: TGTGCCAGCAGCAGAAAGCGGGAGAGACCAAACAATGAG. The chain couples TRBV5-4 to TRBJ2-1; 8 nucleotides line up with TRBD2. Read data end 3 residues before the CDR3 end; the end is taken from the germline J gene. V was clipped by 4 bases and J by 5 bases; unmatched bases: 11. This CDR3 contains 16 residues. The germline gives CDR1 SGHNT, CDR2 YYREEE (reference sequence).

This chain's CDR3 is CASSPLASIQETQYF. The DNA read from the CDR3 is TGTGCCAGCAGCCCGCTGGCTAGCATCCAAGAGACC. The chain couples TRBV7-3 to TRBJ2-5, with a possible D match to TRBD2 (5 bases). The read stops 3 residues short of the end of the CDR3; the missing end is completed from the germline J gene. This CDR3 comprises 15 residues. Looked up from germline, CDR1 is SGHTA and CDR2 is FQGTGA. Between the trimmed V and J ends, which lost 5 bases and 1 base, there was a span of 14 bases.

This clone was counted a few times. With the read ending 3 residues before the CDR3 end, the germline J gene is used to fill in that end. V usage is TRBV2 and J usage is TRBJ2-5; tentative D call: TRBD2 (6 bases). Trimming took 2 bases from V and 4 from J, leaving 14 bases between them. CDR1 is SNHLY, CDR2 FYNNEI, per germline. The CDR3 has 15 amino acids. The CDR3 sequence is CASSEMSWRGETQYF. Incomplete CDR3 DNA: TGTGCCAGCAGTGAAATGTCGTGGAGGGGAGAGACC.

This clone was picked up many times. Read data end 3 residues before the CDR3 end; the end is taken from the germline J gene. The rearrangement joins TRBV5-1 to TRBJ1-1, with D hard to call. CDR3 length equals 14 residues. Between the trimmed V and J ends, which lost 4 bases and 6 bases, there was a span of 16 bases. CDR1 is SGHRS and CDR2 is YFSETQ in the germline V gene. CDR3 DNA (partial): TGCGCCAGCAGCCCACACGCAGGTCGGCCTGAA. It is translated as CASSPHAGRPE. The whole CDR3 region reads CASSPHAGRPEAFF.